This TCR beta chain was found in a study of neurological immune-mediated disorders (dated 2019 in TCRdb). As for the study more broadly: Among the approximately 35 multiple sclerosis patients, 31 had relapsing-remitting MS and 3 had secondary progressive MS. The approximately 110 TCR-beta libraries covered PBMC samples along with longitudinal samples, technical triplicates, and paired sorted CD4+ and CD8+ T-cell subsets. Peripheral blood TCR-beta repertoires from patients with HTLV-I-associated myelopathy (HAM/TSP), patients with multiple sclerosis, and healthy controls were compared in the study using UMI-based sequencing. The cohort included approximately 68 subjects: 14 with HAM/TSP, approximately 35 with multiple sclerosis, and 20 or so healthy controls. What the research found in general, with its limitations: No identical CDR3 amino acid sequences were shared among expanded clones across subjects, suggesting private TCR-beta repertoires in all groups. No association of the MS cluster with clinical or MRI features was observed, and the need for larger cohorts was stated by the authors. In phylogenetic analysis, the repertoires of 18 of 34 MS patients grouped into a cluster of related CDR3 sequences, which suggests a possible signature at the repertoire level. The highest TCR clonal expansion was observed in HAM/TSP patients, whereas the lowest was observed in MS patients, even when compared with healthy controls.

cDNA was synthesized by template-switch 5'RACE using a primer with a 10-nucleotide random unique molecular identifier that tagged each TCR transcript. Over 180 million TCR-beta sequences, covering 15-18 subjects, were produced in each sequencing run. The RNeasy kit was used to extract total RNA. The KAPA Real-time Library Amplification kit was used to amplify TCR-beta VDJ regions with primers for the TCR constant region and the 5'RACE anchor. Sample indexes and Illumina adaptors were added in a first PCR, after which library yield was increased in a second PCR. After purification with Ampure beads, the TCR product of roughly 650 bp was size-selected on a 2% E-gel SizeSelection system. Library quality was checked on a Bioanalyzer, concentration was measured with Qubit, and libraries were quantified with the Kapa Library Quantification kit before pooling. Libraries were sequenced paired-end 2 x 150 bp on an Illumina HiSeq 2500. To increase sequence diversity, roughly 24-31% phiX was spiked into each library pool. The source study handled its data this way. The UMI-based MiGEC pipeline processed quality-filtered reads and removed over 80% of raw TCR sequences during error correction. VDJ genes were aligned to IMGT germline references, and clonotypes were defined by unique CDR3 amino acid sequence plus V-J genes. Clonal expansion, Shannon diversity and CDR3 relatedness (CalcPairwiseDistances, ClusterSamples) were evaluated with VDJtools, and phylogenetic trees were built with CLCbio workbench. Expanded clones were defined as having at least 8 unique UMIs, based on coefficient-of-variation modelling across technical triplicates. TCRdb handled the public reads itself, with Q25 trimming in fastp and clone calling in MiXCR, and kept productive beta chains. All rows with the same CDR3 protein become a single entry with the most common DNA and genes. These V and J calls originate from TCRdb's pipeline instead of the authors' own analysis. Counted in this sample were about 74,000 distinct CDR3 sequences; 4% to 6% of them appeared once. The biggest ten clones account for less than 7.5% of the sample.

Spanning cysteine to phenylalanine, the CDR3 consists of 14 amino acids. Only the CDR3 region is kept as DNA, spanning 42 bases read in frame from base 1. Relative to germline, V is 4 bases shorter and J is 5 bases shorter, with 16 bases between their ends. CDR1 and CDR2 are drawn from the germline V gene: SGHRS, YFSETQ. There are many counts of this clonotype. Its cognate antigen has yet to be identified. Base qualities are not at hand, and no much larger clone is one base apart. Unsorted PBMC libraries were generated from 2 million PBMCs stored in RNAlater at -80 °C until RNA extraction. The multiple sclerosis patients were enrolled in a US clinical protocol that evaluated disease progression with magnetic resonance imaging. Peripheral blood underwent Ficoll-Hypaque density gradient centrifugation to isolate PBMCs, which were then cryopreserved in liquid nitrogen.

This TCR was sampled from a young man with multiple sclerosis. Sequenced input: PBMCs. The chain links TRBV5-1 with TRBJ2-7; the D gene remains uncertain. This receptor carries the CDR3 CASSVSPGEDEQYF. The sequenced DNA is TGCGCCAGCAGCGTCTCCCCCGGAGAGGACGAGCAGTACTTC.